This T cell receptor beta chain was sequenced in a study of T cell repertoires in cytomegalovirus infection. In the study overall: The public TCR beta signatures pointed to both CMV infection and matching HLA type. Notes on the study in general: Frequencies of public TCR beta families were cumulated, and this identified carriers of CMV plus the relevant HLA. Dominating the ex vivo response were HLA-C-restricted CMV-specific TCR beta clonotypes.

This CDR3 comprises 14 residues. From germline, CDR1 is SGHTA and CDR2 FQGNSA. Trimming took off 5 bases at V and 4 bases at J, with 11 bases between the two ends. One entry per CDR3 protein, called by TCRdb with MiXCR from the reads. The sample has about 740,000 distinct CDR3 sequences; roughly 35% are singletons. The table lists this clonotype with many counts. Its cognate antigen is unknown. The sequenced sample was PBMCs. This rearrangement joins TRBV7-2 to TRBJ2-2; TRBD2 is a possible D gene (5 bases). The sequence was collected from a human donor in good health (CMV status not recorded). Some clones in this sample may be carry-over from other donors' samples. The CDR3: CASSDGLSTGELFF. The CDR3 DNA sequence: TGTGCCAGCAGCGATGGACTTTCCACCGGGGAGCTGTTTTTT.